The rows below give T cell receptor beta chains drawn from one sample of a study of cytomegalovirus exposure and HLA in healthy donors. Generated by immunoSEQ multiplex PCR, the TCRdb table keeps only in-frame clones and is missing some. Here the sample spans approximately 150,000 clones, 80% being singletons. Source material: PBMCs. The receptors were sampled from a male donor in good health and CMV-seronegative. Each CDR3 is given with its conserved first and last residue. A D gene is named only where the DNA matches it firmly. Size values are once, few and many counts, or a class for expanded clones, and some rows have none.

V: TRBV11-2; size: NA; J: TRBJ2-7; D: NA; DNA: TGTGCCAGCAGCTTAGCGGGGGACGAGCAGTACTTC; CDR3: CASSLAGDEQYF
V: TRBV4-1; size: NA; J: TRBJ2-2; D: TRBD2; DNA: TGCGCCAGCAGCCAAGTTGAGCGGGGGTCTCTCGGGGAGCTGTTTTTT; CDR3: CASSQVERGSLGELFF
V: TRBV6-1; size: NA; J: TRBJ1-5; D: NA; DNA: TGTGCCAGCAATTTGTGGCAGGAACGCAATCAGCCCCAGCATTTT; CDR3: CASNLWQERNQPQHF
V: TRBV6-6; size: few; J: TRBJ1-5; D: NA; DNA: TGTGCCAGCAGTTACGTTAGCAGGGCTCAGCCCCAGCATTTT; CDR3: CASSYVSRAQPQHF
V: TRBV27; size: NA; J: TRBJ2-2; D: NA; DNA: TGTGCCAGCAGTTTAGGCAGGGGAAACACCGGGGAGCTGTTTTTT; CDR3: CASSLGRGNTGELFF
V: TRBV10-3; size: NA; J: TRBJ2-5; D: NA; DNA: TGTGCCATCAGTTTGACAGTAGGGGAGACCCAGTACTTC; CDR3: CAISLTVGETQYF
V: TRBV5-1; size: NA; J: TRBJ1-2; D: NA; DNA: TGCGCCAGCAGCTCCACAGCAACAGGGTCCGGCTACACCTTC; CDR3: CASSSTATGSGYTF
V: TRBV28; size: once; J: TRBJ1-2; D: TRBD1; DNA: TGTGCCAGCAGCCGTCCGGGACAGGGCCAATATGGCTACACCTTC; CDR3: CASSRPGQGQYGYTF
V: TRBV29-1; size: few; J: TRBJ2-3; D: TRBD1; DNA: TGCAGCGGCCGGGACAGCGGTGGGCCAGATACGCAGTATTTT; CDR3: CSGRDSGGPDTQYF
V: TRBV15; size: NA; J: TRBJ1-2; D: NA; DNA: TGTGCCACCAGCAGAGGGCAGGTGCCCGGCTACACCTTC; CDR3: CATSRGQVPGYTF
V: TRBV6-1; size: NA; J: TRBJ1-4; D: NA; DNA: TGTGCCACCGTCCCGCCGGGAATAAGGCAGGAAAAACTGTTTTTT; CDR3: CATVPPGIRQEKLFF
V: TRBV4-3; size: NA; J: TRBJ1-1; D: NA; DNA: TGCGCCAGCAGCCACACCCCCGGTATGAACACTGAAGCTTTCTTT; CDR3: CASSHTPGMNTEAFF
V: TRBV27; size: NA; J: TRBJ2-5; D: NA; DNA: TGTGCCAGCAGTACGGGTTACTGGGAGACCCAGTACTTC; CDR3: CASSTGYWETQYF
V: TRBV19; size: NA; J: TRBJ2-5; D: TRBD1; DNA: TGTGCCAGTAGTCTGGGGGACAGGGGAGAGACCCAGTACTTC; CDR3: CASSLGDRGETQYF
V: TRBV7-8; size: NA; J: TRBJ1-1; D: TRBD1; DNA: TGTGCCAGCAGCTTAGCGTTTCGTGGGACAGGGGTAAAGGCTTGGGGAGCTTTCTTT; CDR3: CASSLAFRGTGVKAWGAFF
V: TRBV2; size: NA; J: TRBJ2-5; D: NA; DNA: TGTGCCACATCAATCTCCGAGGTTGAGACCCAGTACTTC; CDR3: CATSISEVETQYF
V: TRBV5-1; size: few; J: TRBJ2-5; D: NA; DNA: TGCGCCAGCAGCTTGGCCTCGGGACTCCGGGAGACCCAGTACTTC; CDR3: CASSLASGLRETQYF
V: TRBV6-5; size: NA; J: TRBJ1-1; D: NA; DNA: TGTGCCAGCTCGGACACCCTGAACACTGAAGCTTTCTTT; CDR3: CASSDTLNTEAFF
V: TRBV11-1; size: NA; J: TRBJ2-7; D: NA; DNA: TGTGCCAGCAGCGAAACCACAGGGATACTCTACGAGCAGTACTTC; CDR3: CASSETTGILYEQYF
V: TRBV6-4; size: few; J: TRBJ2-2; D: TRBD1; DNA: TGTGCCAGCAGTAGGACAGGGGGCACCGGGGAGCTGTTTTTT; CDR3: CASSRTGGTGELFF
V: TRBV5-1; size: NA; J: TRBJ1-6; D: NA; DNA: TGCGCCAGCAGCTTGGCCCAGGGGAGCAATTCACCCCTCCACTTT; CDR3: CASSLAQGSNSPLHF
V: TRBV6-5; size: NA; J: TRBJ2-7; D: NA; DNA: TGTGCCAGCAGTCCCAGGGTTATGAGGTACGAGCAGTACTTC; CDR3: CASSPRVMRYEQYF
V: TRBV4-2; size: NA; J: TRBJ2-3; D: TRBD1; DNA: TGTGCCAGCAGCCAAGGGACAGGGCACACAGATACGCAGTATTTT; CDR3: CASSQGTGHTDTQYF
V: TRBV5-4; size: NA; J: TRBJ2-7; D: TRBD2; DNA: TGTGCCAGCAGCTTGGGGGCGGGGGACTACGAGCAGTACTTC; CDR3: CASSLGAGDYEQYF
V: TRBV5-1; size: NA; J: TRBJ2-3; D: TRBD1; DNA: TGCGCCAGCAGCCTAGGACAGGTTAGCACAGATACGCAGTATTTT; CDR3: CASSLGQVSTDTQYF
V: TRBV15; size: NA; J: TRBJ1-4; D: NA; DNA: TGTGCCACCAGCAGAGAGTTGACAGAAGCAACTAATGAAAAACTGTTTTTT; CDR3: CATSRELTEATNEKLFF
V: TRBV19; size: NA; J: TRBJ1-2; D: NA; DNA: TGTGCCAGTAGTATAGGAGGAGAGAACTATGGCTACACCTTC; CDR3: CASSIGGENYGYTF
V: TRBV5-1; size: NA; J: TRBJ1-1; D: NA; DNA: TGCGCCAGCAGCCTTAGAAATATGAACACTGAAGCTTTCTTT; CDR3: CASSLRNMNTEAFF
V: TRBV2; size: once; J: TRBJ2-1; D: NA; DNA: TGTGCCAGCATGGGGCGCACCTACAATGAGCAGTTCTTC; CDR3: CASMGRTYNEQFF
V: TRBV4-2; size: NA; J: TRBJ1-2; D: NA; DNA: TGTGCCAGCAGCCAAGATACGGGAGGCGGCTACACCTTC; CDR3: CASSQDTGGGYTF
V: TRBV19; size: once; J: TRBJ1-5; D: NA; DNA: TGTGCCAGTAGTGCGAATAGCAATCAGCCCCAGCATTTT; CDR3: CASSANSNQPQHF
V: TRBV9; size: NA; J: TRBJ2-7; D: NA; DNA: TGTGCCAGCAGCCCGAGCTCCTACGAGCAGTACTTC; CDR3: CASSPSSYEQYF
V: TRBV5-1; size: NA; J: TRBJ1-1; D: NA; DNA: TGCGCCAGCAGCAAGGGGCAGGGGAACACTGAAGCTTTCTTT; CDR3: CASSKGQGNTEAFF
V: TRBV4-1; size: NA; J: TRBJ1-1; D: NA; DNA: TGCGCCAGCAGCCGCCAAATTAGTCAAACGGGGGGACTAAGCACTGAAGCTTTCTTT; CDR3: CASSRQISQTGGLSTEAFF
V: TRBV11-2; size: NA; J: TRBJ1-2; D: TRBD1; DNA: TGTGCCAGCAGCCTACAGGGGTATGGCTACACCTTC; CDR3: CASSLQGYGYTF
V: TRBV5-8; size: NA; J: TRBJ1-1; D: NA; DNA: TGTGCCAGCAGCTTGGCGTCCGGAGGGGTTGCTTTCTTT; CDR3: CASSLASGGVAFF
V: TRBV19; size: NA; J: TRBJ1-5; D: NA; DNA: TGTGCCAGTTTGAGGACTATCACCACCCATCAGCCCCAGCATTTT; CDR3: CASLRTITTHQPQHF
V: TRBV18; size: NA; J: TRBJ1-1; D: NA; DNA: TGTGCCAGCTCACCGGCCCAGGCCATGAACACTGAAGCTTTCTTT; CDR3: CASSPAQAMNTEAFF
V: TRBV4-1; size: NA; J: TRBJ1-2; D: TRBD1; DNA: TGCGCCAGCAGCCAGGACAGGGCCTATGGCTACACCTTC; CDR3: CASSQDRAYGYTF
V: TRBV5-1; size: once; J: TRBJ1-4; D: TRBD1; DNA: TGCGCCAGCAGCTGGGGACAGGGAGAGGCGGAAAAACTGTTTTTT; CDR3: CASSWGQGEAEKLFF
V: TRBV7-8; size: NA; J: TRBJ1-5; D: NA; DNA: TGTGCCAGCAGCTGGGGACATCGAGATCAGCCCCAGCATTTT; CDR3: CASSWGHRDQPQHF
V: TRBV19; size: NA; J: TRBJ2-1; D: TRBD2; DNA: TGTGCCAGTAGTATGAGGCGGGGGGAATACAATGAGCAGTTCTTC; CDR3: CASSMRRGEYNEQFF
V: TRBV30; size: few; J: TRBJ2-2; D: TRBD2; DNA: TGTGCCTGGAGTTTCGCGGGGGTGGACACCGGGGAGCTGTTTTTT; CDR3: CAWSFAGVDTGELFF
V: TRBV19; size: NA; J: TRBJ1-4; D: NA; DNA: TGTGCCAGTACCCCCCTTACAGGGCCTAATGAAAAACTGTTTTTT; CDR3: CASTPLTGPNEKLFF
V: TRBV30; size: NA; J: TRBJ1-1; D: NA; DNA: TGTGCCTGGTCAACAGGGTTTGGGTACACTGAAGCTTTCTTT; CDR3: CAWSTGFGYTEAFF
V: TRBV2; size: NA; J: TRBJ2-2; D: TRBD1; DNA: TGTGCCAGCAGCACGGACAGGGACAACACCGGGGAGCTGTTTTTT; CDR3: CASSTDRDNTGELFF
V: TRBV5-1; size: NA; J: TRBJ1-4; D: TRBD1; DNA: TGCGCCAGCAGCCGAAACCGACAGGGAAGGAGTGAAAAACTGTTTTTT; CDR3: CASSRNRQGRSEKLFF
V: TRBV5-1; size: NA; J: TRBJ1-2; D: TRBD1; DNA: TGCGCCAGCAGCGGGGGACAGGGAGATGGCGGCTACACCTTC; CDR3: CASSGGQGDGGYTF
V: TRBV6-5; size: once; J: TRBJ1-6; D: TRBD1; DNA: TGTGCCAGCAGGCGTGACAGGGTCATGAGTTCACCCCTCCACTTT; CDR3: CASRRDRVMSSPLHF
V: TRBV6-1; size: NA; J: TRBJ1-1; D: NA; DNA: TGTGCCAGCAGTGGCCGGGATCCCCGCCCGAACACTGAAGCTTTCTTT; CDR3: CASSGRDPRPNTEAFF
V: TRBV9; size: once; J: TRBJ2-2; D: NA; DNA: TGTGCCAGCAGCGTAGACCCGGGTGGGACCGGGGAGCTGTTTTTT; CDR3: CASSVDPGGTGELFF
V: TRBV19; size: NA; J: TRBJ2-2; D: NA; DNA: TGTGCCAGTAGTATAGGCCATGAGTGGAGGACCGGGGAGCTGTTTTTT; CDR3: CASSIGHEWRTGELFF
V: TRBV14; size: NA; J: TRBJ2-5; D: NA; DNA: TGTGCCAGCAGTTGGGGCGTGATGGAGACCCAGTACTTC; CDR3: CASSWGVMETQYF
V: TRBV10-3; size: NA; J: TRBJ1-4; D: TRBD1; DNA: TGTGCCATCAGTGAGTCGGATGGGCAGGGGGCCTTCATTATTGAAAAACTGTTTTTT; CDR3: CAISESDGQGAFIIEKLFF
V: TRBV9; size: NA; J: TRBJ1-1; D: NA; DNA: TGTGCCAGCAGCGTAGAAGACAGCCTGAGGAACACTGAAGCTTTCTTT; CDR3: CASSVEDSLRNTEAFF